This T cell receptor beta chain was observed in a study of beta chain features in type 1 diabetes. Investigators reverse transcribed all isolated RNA, so they sequenced expressed TCRB transcripts. Data came from immunoSEQ multiplex PCR; TCRdb stores just in-frame clones and leaves some out. The table lists around 240,000 clones, roughly 17% of them singletons. The study, taken as a whole, reports: Within the patient group, naive, central memory and Treg TCRB repertoires appeared more similar to each other than within healthy donors. Significant though moderate, a shortening of TCRB CDR3s appeared in all four CD4+ subsets of Type 1 diabetes patients.

The sample holds a few counts of this clone. Its antigen is not identified. The V segment lost 6 bases and the J segment 1 base; nucleotides outside the gene matches: 6. Germline lookup yields CDR1 SQVTM and CDR2 ANQGSEA. The CDR3 is made up of 13 amino acids. Sequenced input: naive CD4+ T cells from blood. The chain has TRBV29-1 and TRBJ2-7; TRBD1 aligns across 7 bases. The receptor's source is a man aged 25-45 years with type 1 diabetes. As DNA, the CDR3 is TGCAGCGTCTCTTCGGGACAGTCCTACGAGCAGTACTTC. Translation gives CSVSSGQSYEQYF.